This T cell receptor (beta chain) was obtained from a study of human T cells and chemical hapten exposure (dated by TCRdb to the early 2020s). The study in broad terms: Libraries were combined into a pool for sequencing, and differences in TCR yield between samples came mainly from small differences in library volumes within the pool. This study followed changes in the peripheral blood TCR repertoire in vivo during primary and secondary sensitization of alopecia patients to the hapten diphenylcyclopropenone (DPC). Both TCR alpha and TCR beta chains were sequenced from each blood RNA sample.

Remarks on this clonotype: What this receptor recognizes is not known. Base qualities were left out, and no much larger clone turns up one base away.

Libraries were prepared through RACE. These reads were obtained on a NextSeq 500. During library preparation, unique molecular identifiers were attached to individual cDNA molecules so that TCRs could be counted quantitatively and reproducibly. The paper's processing steps were these. Samples had a median of around 92,000 TCRs, with a range from about 23,224 to 750,000. V, J and CDR3 annotation of the TCR reads was performed with the Decombinator software suite. For PS versus PT1 abundance plots, all samples were subsampled to the same number of TCRs (28,000). Expanded TCRs were defined as absent before sensitization and observed at least eight times at the 2-week time point. TCRdb reanalyzed the raw reads on its own, using fastp at Q25 for trimming and MiXCR for clone calling, and kept in-frame beta chains. Each entry merges the rows of one CDR3 protein and shows their most common DNA and genes. These V and J calls derive from TCRdb rather than the authors' analysis. This sample is represented by 70,000 to 85,000 distinct CDR3 sequences; under 10% of them were singletons. Jointly, the top ten make up more than 1.5% of the sample.

The sample's time point label is to be understood as: healthy volunteer bleed at 6 weeks. Total RNA was extracted from unfractionated whole blood collected in Tempus Blood RNA tubes. Five or six healthy volunteers were used as TCR sequencing controls and were bled at day 0, 2 weeks and 6 weeks. CDR1 DFQATT and CDR2 SNEGSKA are derived from the germline V gene (reference sequence). From the cysteine through the phenylalanine, the CDR3 covers 13 amino acids. Just CDR3 DNA is preserved here, 39 bases in frame from base 1. V lost 3 bases and J lost 1 base; the stretch between them is 9 bases long. Overall study outcomes, separate from this receptor: Repeated subsampling changed both the strength of the expansion versus patch-test correlation and the threshold at which that correlation became significant. The number of TCRs above 1 in 1000 frequency did not change with DPC sensitization; there was no evidence of global repertoire structure alterations.

The chain uses TRBV20-1 and TRBJ1-1, with the identity of the D gene unclear. The clonotype comes from a male donor in good health. Some clones in this sample may be carry-over from other donors' samples. Sample: whole blood. The DNA is TGCAGTGCTAGCAGGACGGAGAACACTGAAGCTTTCTTT. This codes for CSASRTENTEAFF.